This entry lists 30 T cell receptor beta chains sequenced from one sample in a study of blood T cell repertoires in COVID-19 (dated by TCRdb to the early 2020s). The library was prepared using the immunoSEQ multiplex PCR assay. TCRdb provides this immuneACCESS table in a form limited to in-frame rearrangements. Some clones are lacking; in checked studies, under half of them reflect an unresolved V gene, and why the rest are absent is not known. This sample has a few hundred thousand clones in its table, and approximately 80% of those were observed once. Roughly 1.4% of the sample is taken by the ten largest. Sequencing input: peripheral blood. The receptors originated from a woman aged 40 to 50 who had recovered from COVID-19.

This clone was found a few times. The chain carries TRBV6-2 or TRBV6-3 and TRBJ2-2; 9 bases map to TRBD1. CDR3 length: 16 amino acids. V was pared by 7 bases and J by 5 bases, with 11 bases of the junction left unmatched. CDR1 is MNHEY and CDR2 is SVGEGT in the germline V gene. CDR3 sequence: CASIPVTGGGTGELFF. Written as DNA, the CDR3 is TGTGCCAGCATCCCCGTCACAGGGGGCGGAACCGGGGAGCTGTTTTTT.

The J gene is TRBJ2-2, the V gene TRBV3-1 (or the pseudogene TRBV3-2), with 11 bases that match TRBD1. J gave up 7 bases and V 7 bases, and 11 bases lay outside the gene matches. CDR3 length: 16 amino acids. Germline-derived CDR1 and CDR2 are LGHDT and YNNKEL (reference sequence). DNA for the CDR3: TGTGCCAGCATCCACCGGGACAGGGGGTCGGGCGGGGAGCTGTTTTTT. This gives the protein CASIHRDRGSGGELFF.

Here the CDR3 DNA reads TGTGCCAGCAGCTTGGGGGGTCGCGACATTCAGTACTTC. Its protein product is CASSLGGRDIQYF. The V call is TRBV7-2, the J call TRBJ2-4; perhaps TRBD2 as D (6 bases). V lost 3 bases to trimming and J lost 8 bases, with 11 bases between them. This CDR3 spans 13 amino acids. CDR1 is SGHTA and CDR2 is FQGNSA in the germline V gene.

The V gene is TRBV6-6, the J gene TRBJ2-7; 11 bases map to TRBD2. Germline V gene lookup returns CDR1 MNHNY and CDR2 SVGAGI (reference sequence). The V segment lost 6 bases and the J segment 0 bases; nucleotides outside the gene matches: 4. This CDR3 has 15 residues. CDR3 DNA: TGTGCCAGCAGGGTACTAGCGGGGGCCTCCTACGAGCAGTACTTC. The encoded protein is CASRVLAGASYEQYF.

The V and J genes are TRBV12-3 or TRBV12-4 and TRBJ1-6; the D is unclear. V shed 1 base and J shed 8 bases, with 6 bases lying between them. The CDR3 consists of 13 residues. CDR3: CASSLGIDSPLHF. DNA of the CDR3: TGTGCCAGCAGTTTAGGTATCGATTCACCCCTCCACTTT.

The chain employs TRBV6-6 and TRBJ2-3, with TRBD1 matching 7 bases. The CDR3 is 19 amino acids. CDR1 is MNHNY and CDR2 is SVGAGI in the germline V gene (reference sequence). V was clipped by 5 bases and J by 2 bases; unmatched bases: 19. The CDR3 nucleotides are TGTGCCAGCAGTCTCGAGGGGGCAGACAGCTATACACCCACAGATACGCAGTATTTT. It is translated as CASSLEGADSYTPTDTQYF.

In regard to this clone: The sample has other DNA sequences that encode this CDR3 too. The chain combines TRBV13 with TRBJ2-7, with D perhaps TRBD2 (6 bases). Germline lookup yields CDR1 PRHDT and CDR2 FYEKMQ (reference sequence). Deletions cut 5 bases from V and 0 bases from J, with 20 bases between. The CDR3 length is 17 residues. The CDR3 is CASSPRIHRDFSYEQYF. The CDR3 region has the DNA TGTGCCAGCAGCCCACGAATCCACCGGGACTTCTCCTACGAGCAGTACTTC.

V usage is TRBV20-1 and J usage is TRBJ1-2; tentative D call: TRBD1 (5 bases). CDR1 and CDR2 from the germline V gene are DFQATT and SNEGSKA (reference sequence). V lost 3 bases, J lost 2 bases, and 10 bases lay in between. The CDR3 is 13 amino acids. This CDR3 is CSASKTANYGYTF. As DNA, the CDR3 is TGCAGTGCTAGTAAGACAGCAAACTATGGCTACACCTTC.

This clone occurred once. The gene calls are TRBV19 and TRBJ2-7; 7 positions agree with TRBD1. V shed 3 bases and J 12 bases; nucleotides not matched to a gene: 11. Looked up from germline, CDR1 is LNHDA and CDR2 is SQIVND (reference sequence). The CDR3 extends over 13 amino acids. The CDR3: CASSIGQDGWRYF. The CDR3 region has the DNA TGTGCCAGTAGTATCGGACAGGACGGTTGGCGGTACTTC.

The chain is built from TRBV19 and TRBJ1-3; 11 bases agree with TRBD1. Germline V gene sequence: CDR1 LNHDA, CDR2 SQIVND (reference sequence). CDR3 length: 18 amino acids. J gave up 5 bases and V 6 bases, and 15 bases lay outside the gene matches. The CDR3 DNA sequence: TGTGCCAGTAGCTTCCCCGGGACAGGGGGAAGTTCACGAAACACCATATATTTT. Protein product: CASSFPGTGGSSRNTIYF.

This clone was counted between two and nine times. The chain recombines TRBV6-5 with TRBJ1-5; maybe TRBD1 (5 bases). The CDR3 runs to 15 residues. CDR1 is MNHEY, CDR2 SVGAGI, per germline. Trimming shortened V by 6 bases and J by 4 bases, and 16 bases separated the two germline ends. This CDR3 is CASSPDKQENQPQHF. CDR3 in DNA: TGTGCCAGCAGCCCGGACAAACAGGAGAATCAGCCCCAGCATTTT.

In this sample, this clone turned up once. The CDR3 DNA reads as TGTGCCAGTAAACCTAGCGGGGGGCCGCAGACCCAGTACTTC. Protein product: CASKPSGGPQTQYF. This chain uses TRBV19 with TRBJ2-5, with TRBD2 identical over 11 bases. The CDR3 runs 14 residues. After removal of 7 bases from V and 6 bases from J, the junction contained 7 bases not matched to a gene. CDR1 and CDR2 (germline): LNHDA, SQIVND (reference sequence).

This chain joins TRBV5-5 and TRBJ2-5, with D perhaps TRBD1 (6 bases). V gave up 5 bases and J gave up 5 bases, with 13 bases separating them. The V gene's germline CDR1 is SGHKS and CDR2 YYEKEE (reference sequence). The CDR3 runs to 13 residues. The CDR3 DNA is TGTGCCAGCAGGCCAGGGGCAGGGGAGACCCAGTACTTC. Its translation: CASRPGAGETQYF. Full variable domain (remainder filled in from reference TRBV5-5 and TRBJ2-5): DAGVTQSPTHLIKTRGQQVTLRCSPISGHKSVSWYQQVLGQGPQFIFQYYEKEERGRGNFPDRFSARQFPNYSSELNVNALLLGDSALYLCASRPGAGETQYFGPGTRLLVL.

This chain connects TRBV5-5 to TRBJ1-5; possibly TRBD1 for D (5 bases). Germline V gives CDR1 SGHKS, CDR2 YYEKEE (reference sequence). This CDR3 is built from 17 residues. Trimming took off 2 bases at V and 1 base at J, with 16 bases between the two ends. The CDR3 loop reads CASSLRGTGESNQPQHF. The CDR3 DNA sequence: TGTGCCAGCAGCTTAAGAGGAACAGGTGAAAGCAATCAGCCCCAGCATTTT.

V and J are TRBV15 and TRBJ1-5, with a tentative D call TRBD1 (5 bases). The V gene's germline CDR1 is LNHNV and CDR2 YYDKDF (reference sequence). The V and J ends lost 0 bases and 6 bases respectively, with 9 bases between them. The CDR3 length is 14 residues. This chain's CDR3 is CATSRDPGRQPQHF. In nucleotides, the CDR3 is TGTGCCACCAGCAGAGATCCAGGGCGTCAGCCCCAGCATTTT.

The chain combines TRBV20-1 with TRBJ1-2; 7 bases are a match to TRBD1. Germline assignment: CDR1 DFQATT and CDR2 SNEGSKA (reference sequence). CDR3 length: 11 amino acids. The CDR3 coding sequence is TGCAGGAAGGGGGCGGCGGATGGCTACACCTTC. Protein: CRKGAADGYTF.

Here the CDR3 reads CASSQDGSHGQGRSEQYF. In nucleotides, the CDR3 is TGCGCCAGCAGCCAAGATGGTTCGCACGGACAGGGGCGTTCCGAGCAGTACTTC. The chain uses TRBV4-3 and TRBJ2-7; 9 bases are shared with TRBD1. CDR1 LGHNA and CDR2 YSLEER come from the germline V gene. The CDR3 has 18 residues. The V and J ends lost 0 bases and 6 bases, in that order; junction bases with no gene match: 15.

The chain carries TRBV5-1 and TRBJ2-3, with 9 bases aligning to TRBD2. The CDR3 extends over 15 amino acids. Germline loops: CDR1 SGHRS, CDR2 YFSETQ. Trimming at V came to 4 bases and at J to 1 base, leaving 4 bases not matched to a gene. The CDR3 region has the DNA TGCGCCAGCAGCGCCTTAGCGGGGGGCACAGATACGCAGTATTTT. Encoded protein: CASSALAGGTDTQYF. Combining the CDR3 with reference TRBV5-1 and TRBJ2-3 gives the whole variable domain KAGVTQTPRYLIKTRGQQVTLSCSPISGHRSVSWYQQTPGQGLQFLFEYFSETQRNKGNFPGRFSGRQFSNSRSEMNVSTLELGDSALYLCASSALAGGTDTQYFGPGTRLTVL.

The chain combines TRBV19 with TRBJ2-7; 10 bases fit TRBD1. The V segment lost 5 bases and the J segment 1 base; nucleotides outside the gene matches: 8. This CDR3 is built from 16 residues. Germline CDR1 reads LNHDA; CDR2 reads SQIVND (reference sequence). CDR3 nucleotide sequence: TGTGCCAGTAGTTCCCCGGGGGACAGGGGTTCCTACGAGCAGTACTTC. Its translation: CASSSPGDRGSYEQYF.

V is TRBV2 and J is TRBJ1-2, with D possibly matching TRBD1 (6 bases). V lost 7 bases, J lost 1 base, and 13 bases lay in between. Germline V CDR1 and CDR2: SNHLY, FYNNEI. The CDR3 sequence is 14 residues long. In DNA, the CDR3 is TGTGCCAGCATCCCGGACAGTAATAACTATGGCTACACCTTC. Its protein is CASIPDSNNYGYTF.

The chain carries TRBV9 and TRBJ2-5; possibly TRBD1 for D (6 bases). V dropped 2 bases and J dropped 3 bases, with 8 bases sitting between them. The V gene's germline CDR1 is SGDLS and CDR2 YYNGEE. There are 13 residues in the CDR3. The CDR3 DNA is TGTGCCAGCAGCGTTGGACAGAAAGAGACCCAGTACTTC. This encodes CASSVGQKETQYF.

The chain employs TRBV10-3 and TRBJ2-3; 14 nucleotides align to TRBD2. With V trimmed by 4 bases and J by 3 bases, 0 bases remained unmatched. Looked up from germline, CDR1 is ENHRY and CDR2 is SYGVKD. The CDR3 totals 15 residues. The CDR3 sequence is CAISGTSGGTDTQYF. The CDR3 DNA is TGTGCCATCAGTGGGACTAGCGGGGGGACAGATACGCAGTATTTT.

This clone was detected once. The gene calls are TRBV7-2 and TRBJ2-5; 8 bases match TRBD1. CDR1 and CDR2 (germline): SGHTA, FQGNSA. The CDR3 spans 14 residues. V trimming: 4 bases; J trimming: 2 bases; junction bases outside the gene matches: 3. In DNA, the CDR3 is TGTGCCAGCAGCTCGAGGACAGGGCAAGAGACCCAGTACTTC. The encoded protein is CASSSRTGQETQYF. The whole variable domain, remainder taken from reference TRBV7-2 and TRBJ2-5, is GAGVSQSPSNKVTEKGKDVELRCDPISGHTALYWYRQSLGQGLEFLIYFQGNSAPDKSGLPSDRFSAERTGGSVSTLTIQRTQQEDSAVYLCASSSRTGQETQYFGPGTRLLVL.

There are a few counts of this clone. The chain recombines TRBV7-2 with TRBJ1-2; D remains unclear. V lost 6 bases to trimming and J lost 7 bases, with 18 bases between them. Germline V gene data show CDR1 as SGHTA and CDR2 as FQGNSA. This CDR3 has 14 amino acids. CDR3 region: CASRSGRETGGYTF. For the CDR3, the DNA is TGTGCCAGCAGATCCGGGAGAGAGACGGGTGGCTACACCTTC.

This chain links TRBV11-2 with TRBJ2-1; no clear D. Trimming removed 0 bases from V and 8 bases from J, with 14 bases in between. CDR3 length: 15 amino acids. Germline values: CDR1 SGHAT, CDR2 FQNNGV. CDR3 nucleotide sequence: TGTGCCAGCAGCTTAGAGGCCGCAGGCTTCTATGAGCAGTTCTTC. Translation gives CASSLEAAGFYEQFF.

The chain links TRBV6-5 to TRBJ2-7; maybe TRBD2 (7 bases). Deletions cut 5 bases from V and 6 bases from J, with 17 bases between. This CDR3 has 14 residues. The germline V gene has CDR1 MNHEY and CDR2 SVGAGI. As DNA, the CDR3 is TGTGCCAGCAGTCGCCTGGGGGGGCTAGGCGAGCAGTACTTC. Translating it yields CASSRLGGLGEQYF.

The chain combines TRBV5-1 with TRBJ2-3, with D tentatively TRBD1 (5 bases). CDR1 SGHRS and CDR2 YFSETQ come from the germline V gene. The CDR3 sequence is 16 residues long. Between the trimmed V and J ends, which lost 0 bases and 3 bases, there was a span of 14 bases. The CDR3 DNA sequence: TGCGCCAGCAGCTTGGGATCCCAGGGCCCTACAGATACGCAGTATTTT. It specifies CASSLGSQGPTDTQYF. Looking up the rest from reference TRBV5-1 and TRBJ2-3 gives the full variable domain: KAGVTQTPRYLIKTRGQQVTLSCSPISGHRSVSWYQQTPGQGLQFLFEYFSETQRNKGNFPGRFSGRQFSNSRSEMNVSTLELGDSALYLCASSLGSQGPTDTQYFGPGTRLTVL.

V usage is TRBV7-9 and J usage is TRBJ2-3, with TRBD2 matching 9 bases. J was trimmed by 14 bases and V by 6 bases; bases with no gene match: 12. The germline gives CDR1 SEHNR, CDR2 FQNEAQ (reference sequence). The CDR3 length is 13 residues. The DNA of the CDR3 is TGTGCCAGCAGGGCAATGCGGGAGGGCTCTATGTATTTT. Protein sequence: CASRAMREGSMYF. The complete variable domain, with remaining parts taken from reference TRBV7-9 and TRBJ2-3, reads DTGVSQNPRHKITKRGQNVTFRCDPISEHNRLYWYRQTLGQGPEFLTYFQNEAQLEKSRLLSDRFSAERPKGSFSTLEIQRTEQGDSAMYLCASRAMREGSMYFGPGTRLTVL.

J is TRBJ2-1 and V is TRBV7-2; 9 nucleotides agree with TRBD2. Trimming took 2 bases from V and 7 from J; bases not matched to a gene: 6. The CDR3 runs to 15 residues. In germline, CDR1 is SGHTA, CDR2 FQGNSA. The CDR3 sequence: CASSLWAGGLNEQFF. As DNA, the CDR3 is TGTGCCAGCAGCTTATGGGCGGGGGGGCTGAATGAGCAGTTCTTC.

The CDR3 DNA sequence: TGTGCCAGTCGGGAGCAAGGGCAGCCCCAGCATTTT. Translating it yields CASREQGQPQHF. V is TRBV19 and J is TRBJ1-5; D gene ambiguous. CDR3 length: 12 residues. CDR1 and CDR2 (germline): LNHDA, SQIVND (reference sequence). Between the trimmed V and J ends, which lost 8 bases and 7 bases, there was a span of 12 bases.